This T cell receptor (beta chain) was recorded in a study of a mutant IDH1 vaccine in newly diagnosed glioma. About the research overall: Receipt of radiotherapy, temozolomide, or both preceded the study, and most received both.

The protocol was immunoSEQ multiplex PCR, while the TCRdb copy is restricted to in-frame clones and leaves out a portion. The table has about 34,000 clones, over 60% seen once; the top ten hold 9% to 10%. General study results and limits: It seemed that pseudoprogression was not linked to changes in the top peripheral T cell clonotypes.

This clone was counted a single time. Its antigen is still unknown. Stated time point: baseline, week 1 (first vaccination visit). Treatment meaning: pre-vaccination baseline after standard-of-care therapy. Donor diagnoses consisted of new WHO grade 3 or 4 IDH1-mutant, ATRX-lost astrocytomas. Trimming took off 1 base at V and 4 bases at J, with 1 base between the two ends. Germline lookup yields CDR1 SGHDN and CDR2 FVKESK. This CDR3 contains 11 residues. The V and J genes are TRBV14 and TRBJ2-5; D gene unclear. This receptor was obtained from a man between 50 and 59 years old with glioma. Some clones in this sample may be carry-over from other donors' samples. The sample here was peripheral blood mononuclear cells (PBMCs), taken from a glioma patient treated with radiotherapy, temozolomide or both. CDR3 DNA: TGTGCCAGCAGCCAAGCAGAGACCCAGTACTTC. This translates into CASSQAETQYF.